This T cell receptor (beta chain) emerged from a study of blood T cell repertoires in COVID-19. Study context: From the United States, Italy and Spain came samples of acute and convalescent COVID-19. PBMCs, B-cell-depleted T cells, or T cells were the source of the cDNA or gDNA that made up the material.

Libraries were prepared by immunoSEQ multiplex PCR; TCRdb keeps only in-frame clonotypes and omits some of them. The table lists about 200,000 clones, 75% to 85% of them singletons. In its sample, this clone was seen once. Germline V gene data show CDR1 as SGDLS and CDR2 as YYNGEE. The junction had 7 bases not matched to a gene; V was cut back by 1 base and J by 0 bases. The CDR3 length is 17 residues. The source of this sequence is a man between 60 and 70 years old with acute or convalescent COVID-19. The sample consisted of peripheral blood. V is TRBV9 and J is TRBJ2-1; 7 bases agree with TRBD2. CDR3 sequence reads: CASSVTASGSSYNEQFF. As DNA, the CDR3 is TGTGCCAGCAGCGTAACGGCTAGCGGTAGCTCCTACAATGAGCAGTTCTTC. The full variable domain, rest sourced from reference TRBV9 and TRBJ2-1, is DSGVTQTPKHLITATGQRVTLRCSPRSGDLSVYWYQQSLDQGLQFLIQYYNGEERAKGNILERFSAQQFPDLHSELNLSSLELGDSALYFCASSVTASGSSYNEQFFGPGTRLTVL.